The rows below give T cell receptor beta chains drawn from one sample of a study of CD8+ T cells in alopecia areata. Sequenced by immunoSEQ multiplex PCR; TCRdb stores in-frame clones only, minus some. This sample carries about 110,000 clones, around 54% of them seen once, and the ten largest clones take roughly 3.5%. The source material was CD4+ T cells sorted from blood, sampled at week 24, from a patient treated with tofacitinib. These receptors were obtained from a human donor with alopecia areata. The CDR3 runs from the conserved cysteine through the conserved F or W. The D gene is left open where the match is weak. Clone size is stated in some rows and not others, as once, few, many or a class when expanded.

D: TRBD1; V: TRBV29-1; size: once; J: TRBJ2-5; DNA: TGCAGCGTTAGGGACAGCGGCGAGACCCAGTACTTC; CDR3: CSVRDSGETQYF
D: TRBD2; V: TRBV4-2; size: NA; J: TRBJ2-3; DNA: TGTGCCAGCAGCCAAGATGGGACTAACCCTACAGATACGCAGTATTTT; CDR3: CASSQDGTNPTDTQYF
D: NA; V: TRBV4-3; size: NA; J: TRBJ2-3; DNA: TGCGCCAGCAGCCAAGTAGGCGGGATCCTAGATACGCAGTATTTT; CDR3: CASSQVGGILDTQYF
D: NA; V: TRBV7-9; size: NA; J: TRBJ1-1; DNA: TGTGCCAGCAGCTCGGTTCAGGGTAGCGTCGGAGCTTTCTTT; CDR3: CASSSVQGSVGAFF
D: NA; V: TRBV30; size: few; J: TRBJ1-1; DNA: TGTGCCTGGATGAGGCAAAACACTGAAGCTTTCTTT; CDR3: CAWMRQNTEAFF
D: NA; V: TRBV15; size: NA; J: TRBJ1-2; DNA: TGTGCCACCAGCAGAGATCGCATGTCCTATGGCTACACCTTC; CDR3: CATSRDRMSYGYTF
D: NA; V: TRBV25-1; size: NA; J: TRBJ2-4; DNA: TGTGCCAGCAGTCCGTCGGGGGCGGCCAAAAACATTCAGTACTTC; CDR3: CASSPSGAAKNIQYF
D: NA; V: TRBV27; size: NA; J: TRBJ1-2; DNA: TGTGCCAGCAGTTTTCGTCGGGGGGTTGGTGGCTACACCTTC; CDR3: CASSFRRGVGGYTF
D: NA; V: TRBV14; size: NA; J: TRBJ2-7; DNA: TGTGCCAGCCCGGACGACAGCCCCAACGGCGAGCAGTACTTC; CDR3: CASPDDSPNGEQYF
D: NA; V: TRBV29-1; size: few; J: TRBJ2-4; DNA: TGCAGCGTTGAGCCAGCTCCGGGCATTCAGTACTTC; CDR3: CSVEPAPGIQYF
D: NA; V: TRBV2; size: NA; J: TRBJ2-7; DNA: TGTGCCAGCTTAGTCGGGACTCAGTCTCATGGGCAGTACTTC; CDR3: CASLVGTQSHGQYF
D: TRBD1; V: TRBV29-1; size: few; J: TRBJ1-1; DNA: TGCAGCGGAAAGGGACAGTTGAACACTGAAGCTTTCTTT; CDR3: CSGKGQLNTEAFF
D: NA; V: TRBV14; size: NA; J: TRBJ1-1; DNA: TGTGCCAGCAGCTCCTTTCAAGGGGTCACTGAAGCTTTCTTT; CDR3: CASSSFQGVTEAFF
D: NA; V: TRBV7-8; size: NA; J: TRBJ1-2; DNA: TGTGCCAGCAGCCCGCAGGGAGCCTATGGCTACACCTTC; CDR3: CASSPQGAYGYTF
D: NA; V: TRBV7-2; size: once; J: TRBJ1-2; DNA: TGTGCCAGCAGCTTCGGTCAGCGCAACTATGGCTACACCTTC; CDR3: CASSFGQRNYGYTF
D: NA; V: TRBV6-5; size: NA; J: TRBJ2-7; DNA: TGTGCCAGCAGTTACAGGGAATACGAGCAGTACTTC; CDR3: CASSYREYEQYF